This entry describes one T cell receptor beta chain. The antigen remains unidentified. Clones were read by immunoSEQ multiplex PCR, and TCRdb kept only the in-frame ones, dropping some. The data show under 13,000 clones, with around 78% seen just once and around a sixth held by the top ten. The sample is drawn from a study of OX40 agonist ivuxolimab in advanced cancers. The wider study: The patients received ivuxolimab by intravenous route every 2 weeks at 0.01 to 10 mg/kg. Among those enrolled, mean age was 60 years (range 23 to 79) and about 82% were male. A history of anti-PD-1, anti-PD-L1 or anti-CTLA-4 therapy was acceptable, and over 35% had some.

Study results and caveats: The specificity for antigen of the expanded peripheral T cells was not determined.

This CDR3 comprises 12 residues. V was trimmed by 4 bases and J by 6 bases, leaving 11 bases between them. Germline assignment: CDR1 SGHNT and CDR2 YYREEE (reference sequence). The gene calls are TRBV5-4 and TRBJ2-7; D remains ambiguous. Sequenced material: CD4+ or CD8+ T cells sorted from blood, taken in a trial of the OX40 agonist ivuxolimab. The TCR was taken from an adult with an advanced solid tumor such as melanoma, head and neck, liver or kidney cancer. The CDR3 loop reads CASSHLATEQYF. Written as DNA, the CDR3 is TGTGCCAGCAGCCACCTTGCGACCGAGCAGTACTTC.